This TCR beta chain derives from a study of control samples from healthy donors and cancer patients. Germline V gene data show CDR1 as LNHDA and CDR2 as SQIVND (reference sequence). The CDR3 is made up of 15 amino acids. Between the trimmed V and J ends, which lost 3 bases and 2 bases, there was a span of 11 bases. Generated by immunoSEQ multiplex PCR, the TCRdb table keeps only in-frame clones and is missing some. Here the sample spans 70,000 or so clones, 84% being singletons. The specimen was blood. The sequence was obtained from a man aged 50 to 59 in good health. This chain joins TRBV19 and TRBJ1-3, with a tentative D call TRBD1 (6 bases). The CDR3 sequence: CASSINREPGNTIYF. Written as DNA, the CDR3 is TGTGCCAGTAGTATCAACAGGGAACCTGGAAACACCATATATTTT.